Sequencing of this T cell receptor beta chain was carried out in a study of blood T cell repertoires in COVID-19 (dated by TCRdb to the early 2020s). Background for the entire study: Collaborator samples came from the United States, Italy and Spain and covered acute and convalescent phases of COVID-19. The material from the prospective study consisted of cDNA or gDNA derived from T cells, B-cell-depleted T cells, or PBMCs. The dataset comprised deeply sampled blood TCRbeta repertoires from subjects exposed to, actively infected with, or recovered from COVID-19. The repertoires were made available in a free public database intended to serve as a resource for research on the immune response to SARS-CoV-2. Samples were obtained from the ongoing ImmuneRACE study (first 160 participants) and from over 1,000 subjects provided by 6 global collaborators. Nearly every sample came with metadata listing a de-identified subject ID, COVID-19 status, age in years and sex. HLA class I and class II types, where available, came from metadata supplied by the sample provider rather than from assay-based typing. Overall results and qualifications from the work: The quantity of clinical and demographic metadata differed by source and by participant and was supplied without curation.

The germline V gene supplies CDR1 SNHLY and CDR2 FYNNEI. Including cysteine and phenylalanine, the CDR3 has 17 amino acids. Only the CDR3 portion is preserved as DNA: 51 bases, with reading frame beginning at the first base. V has 6 bases trimmed and J has 0 bases trimmed; junction bases matching no gene number 9. In this sample, this clone turned up a few times. What antigen it recognizes has not been identified. No base qualities exist here, and no much larger clone lies one base off it. TCRbeta CDR3 regions were amplified from genomic DNA by means of the immunoSEQ Assay, a bias-controlled multiplex PCR. On the authors' methods: Nucleated cell counts per sample were estimated from amplification of reference gene primers within the assay. To quantify the absolute abundance of each unique TCRbeta CDR3 rearrangement, sequence reads were collapsed and filtered. For each sample, productive Simpson clonality was calculated as the square root of Simpson's diversity index over productive rearrangements. This is the immuneACCESS table as TCRdb keeps it, with only in-frame sequences that have V and J called. A part of the clones is gone; compared with another copy, unresolved V genes explain less than half, and the rest is unexplained. The D gene and trimming were derived from the DNA, and the V and J assignments and clone size from that table. For this sample the table gives about 200,000 clones, of which 75% to 90% were detected only once. The ten largest clonotypes hold 5.5% to 7.5% of the sample.

Each collaborating institution followed its own protocols to collect whole blood in K2EDTA tubes. For TCRbeta analysis, collaborator samples were shipped as frozen whole blood, as isolated PBMCs, or as DNA extracted from either sample type. Material: peripheral blood. This chain is built from TRBV2 and TRBJ2-1, with TRBD2 identical over 9 junction bases. The TCR comes from a middle-aged man with acute or convalescent COVID-19. The nucleotide sequence is TGTGCCAGCAGAGCAGGACTAGCGAAAAGCTCCTACAATGAGCAGTTCTTC. This translates into CASRAGLAKSSYNEQFF.